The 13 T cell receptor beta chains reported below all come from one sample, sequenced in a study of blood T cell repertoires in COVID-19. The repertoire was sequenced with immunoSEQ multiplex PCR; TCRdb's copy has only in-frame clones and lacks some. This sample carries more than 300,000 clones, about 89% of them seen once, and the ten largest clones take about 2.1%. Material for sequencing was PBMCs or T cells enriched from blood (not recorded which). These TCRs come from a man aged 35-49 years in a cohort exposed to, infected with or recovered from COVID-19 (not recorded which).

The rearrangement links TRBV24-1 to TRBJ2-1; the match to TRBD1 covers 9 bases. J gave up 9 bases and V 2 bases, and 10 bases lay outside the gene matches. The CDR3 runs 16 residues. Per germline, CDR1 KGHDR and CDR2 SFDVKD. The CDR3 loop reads CATSDSDRGVISEQFF. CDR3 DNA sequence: TGTGCCACCAGTGATTCCGACAGGGGGGTGATTAGTGAGCAGTTCTTC.

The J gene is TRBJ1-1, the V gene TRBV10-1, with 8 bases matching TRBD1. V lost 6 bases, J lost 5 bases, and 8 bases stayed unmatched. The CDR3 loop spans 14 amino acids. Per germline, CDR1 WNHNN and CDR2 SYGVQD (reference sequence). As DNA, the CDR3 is TGCGCCAGCAGACCAGACAGGGGAAGGACTGAAGCTTTCTTT. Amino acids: CASRPDRGRTEAFF.

The CDR3 DNA is TGTGCCAGTAGTATCGGGACAGGGCAATCTGGGGCCAACGTCCTGACTTTC. Translating it yields CASSIGTGQSGANVLTF. The chain uses TRBV19 and TRBJ2-6, with TRBD1 matching 9 bases. The CDR3 spans 17 residues. CDR1 and CDR2 from the germline V gene are LNHDA and SQIVND (reference sequence). V trimming: 3 bases; J trimming: 1 base; junction bases outside the gene matches: 4.

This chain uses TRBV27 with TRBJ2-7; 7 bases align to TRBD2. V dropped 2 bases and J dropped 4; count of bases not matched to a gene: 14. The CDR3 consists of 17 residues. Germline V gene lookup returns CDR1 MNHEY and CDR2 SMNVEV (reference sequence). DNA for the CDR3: TGTGCCAGCAGTTTACTTAACGGCCCGGCGGGAGCGTACGAGCAGTACTTC. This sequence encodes CASSLLNGPAGAYEQYF.

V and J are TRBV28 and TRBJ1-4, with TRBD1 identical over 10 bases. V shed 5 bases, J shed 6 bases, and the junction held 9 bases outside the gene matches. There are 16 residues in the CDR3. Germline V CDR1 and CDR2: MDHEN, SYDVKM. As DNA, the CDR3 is TGTGCCAGCAGTCTGGTGGACAGGGGGAAGGATGAAAAACTGTTTTTT. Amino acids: CASSLVDRGKDEKLFF.

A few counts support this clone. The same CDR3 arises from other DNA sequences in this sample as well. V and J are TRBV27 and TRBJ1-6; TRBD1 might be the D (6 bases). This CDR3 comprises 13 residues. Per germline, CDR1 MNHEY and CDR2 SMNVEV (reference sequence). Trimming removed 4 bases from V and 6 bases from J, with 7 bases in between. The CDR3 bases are TGTGCCAGCAGTTGGGACACTAATTCACCCCTCCACTTT. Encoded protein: CASSWDTNSPLHF.

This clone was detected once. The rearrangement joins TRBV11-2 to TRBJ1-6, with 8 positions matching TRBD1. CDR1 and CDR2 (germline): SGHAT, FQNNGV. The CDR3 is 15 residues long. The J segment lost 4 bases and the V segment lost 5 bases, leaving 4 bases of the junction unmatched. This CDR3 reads CASSLQGGYNSPLHF. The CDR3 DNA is TGTGCCAGCAGCCTACAGGGGGGATATAATTCACCCCTCCACTTT.

The CDR3 bases are TGTGCCAGCAGCCAAGAAGGACTAGTCTTCAATGAGCAGTTCTTC. Amino acid sequence: CASSQEGLVFNEQFF. The rearrangement joins TRBV4-2 to TRBJ2-1, with 7 nucleotides matching TRBD2. The germline gives CDR1 LGHNA, CDR2 YNFKEQ. V trimming: 0 bases; J trimming: 6 bases; junction bases outside the gene matches: 5. This CDR3 is 15 amino acids long.

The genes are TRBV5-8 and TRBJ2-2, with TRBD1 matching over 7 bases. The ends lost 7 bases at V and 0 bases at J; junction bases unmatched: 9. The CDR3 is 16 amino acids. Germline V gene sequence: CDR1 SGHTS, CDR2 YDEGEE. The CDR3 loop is CASYYTGTANTGELFF. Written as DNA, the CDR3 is TGTGCCAGCTACTATACCGGGACAGCGAACACCGGGGAGCTGTTTTTT. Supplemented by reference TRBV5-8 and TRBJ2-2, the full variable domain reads EAGVTQSPTHLIKTRGQQATLRCSPISGHTSVYWYQQALGLGLQFLLWYDEGEERNRGNFPPRFSGRQFPNYSSELNVNALELEDSALYLCASYYTGTANTGELFFGEGSRLTVL.

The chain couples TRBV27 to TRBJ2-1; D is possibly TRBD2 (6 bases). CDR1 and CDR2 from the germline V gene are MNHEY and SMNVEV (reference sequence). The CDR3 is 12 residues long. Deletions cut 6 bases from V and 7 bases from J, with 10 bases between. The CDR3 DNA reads TGTGCCAGCAGGGCCGGGAGAAATGAGCAGTTCTTC. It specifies CASRAGRNEQFF.

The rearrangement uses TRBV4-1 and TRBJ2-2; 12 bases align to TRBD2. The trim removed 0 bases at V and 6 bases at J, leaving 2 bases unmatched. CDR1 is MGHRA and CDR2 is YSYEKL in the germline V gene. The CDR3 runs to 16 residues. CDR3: CASSQDASGRAGELFF. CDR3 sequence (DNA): TGCGCCAGCAGCCAAGATGCTAGCGGGAGGGCCGGGGAGCTGTTTTTT.

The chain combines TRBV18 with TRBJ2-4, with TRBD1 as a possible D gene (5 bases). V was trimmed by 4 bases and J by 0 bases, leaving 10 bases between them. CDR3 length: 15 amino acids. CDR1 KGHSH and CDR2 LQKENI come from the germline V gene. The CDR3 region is CASSQDTLAKNIQYF. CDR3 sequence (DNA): TGTGCCAGCTCACAGGACACATTAGCCAAAAACATTCAGTACTTC.

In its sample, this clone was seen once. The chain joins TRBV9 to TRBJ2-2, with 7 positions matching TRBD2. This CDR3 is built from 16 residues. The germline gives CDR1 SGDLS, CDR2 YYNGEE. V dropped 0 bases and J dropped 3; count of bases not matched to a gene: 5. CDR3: CASSVEVGRYTGELFF. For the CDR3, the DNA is TGTGCCAGCAGCGTAGAGGTCGGGAGGTACACCGGGGAGCTGTTTTTT.